The T cell receptor beta chain described here comes from a study of cytomegalovirus exposure and HLA in healthy donors (dated 2017 in TCRdb). General notes on the study: According to a later analysis, the roughly 120 validation repertoires were produced on the same platform as the approximately 610 repertoires of the first cohort. The study aimed to test whether signatures of past pathogen exposure could be identified by cataloging public T cell receptors. A separate validation cohort of roughly 110 different subjects was used in addition to the roughly 720-subject first cohort. To predict cytomegalovirus infection status, the study combined high-throughput TCR immunosequencing, statistical association of individual TCRs with disease status, and machine learning. Results and caveats for the whole study, not just this receptor: The authors suggested that the approach could potentially be extended to other disease states and immunological phenotypes. The study listed approximately 150 TCR beta chains as associated with cytomegalovirus. The classifier was reported to diagnose cytomegalovirus status with high specificity and sensitivity in both the original cohort and the validation cohort. Of the cluster scores, roughly 93% were above 0 in a later analysis, which found that TCRs clustered in the first cohort also tended to co-occur in the 95 to 150 validation repertoires. Three of the identified cytomegalovirus-associated TCR beta chains were confirmed in vitro to be specific for cytomegalovirus antigens. While some public TCRs were present in many individuals, most TCR sequences turned up only very rarely across donors. The validation cohort had no HLA typing available for a later analysis, so co-occurrence within that cohort was assessed over all 130 or so repertoires.

Donors formed part of the validation cohort, which comprised 120 subjects and was distinct from the first cohort of under 850 subjects. Taken from the germline V gene (reference sequence), the CDR1 and CDR2 loops are SGHNT and YYREEE. Its CDR3 holds 15 amino acids, cysteine through phenylalanine. Only the CDR3 portion is preserved as DNA: 45 bases, with reading frame beginning at the first base. Cut back by 0 bases and 0 bases, the V and J ends lie 10 bases apart. As regards this clone: Its antigen is unknown. No much larger clone exists at a distance of one base, and base qualities are not known.

Library preparation employed the immunoSEQ multiplex PCR assay. The paper's processing steps were these. A statistical classification framework was built to diagnose cytomegalovirus status from the catalog of TCR beta chain sequences. This is the immuneACCESS table as TCRdb keeps it, with only in-frame sequences that have V and J called. A part of the clones is gone; compared with another copy, unresolved V genes explain less than half, and the rest is unexplained. V and J calls and clone size are as listed in that table; D and trimming were resolved from the DNA. This sample lists 150,000 to 200,000 clones; approximately 86% were detected once. The top ten hold around 7.2% of the sample.

The chain is assembled from TRBV5-4 and TRBJ2-7; no confident D gene assignment can be made. The sequence was collected from a man aged 25-40 years in good health and CMV-seropositive. The sample was PBMCs. The CDR3 protein is CASSLVQPYSYEQYF. The DNA sequence reads TGTGCCAGCAGCTTGGTTCAGCCTTACTCCTACGAGCAGTACTTC. Where the CDR3 stops, the reference TRBV5-4 and TRBJ2-7 genes take over; the full variable domain is ETGVTQSPTHLIKTRGQQVTLRCSSQSGHNTVSWYQQALGQGPQFIFQYYREEENGRGNFPPRFSGLQFPNYSSELNVNALELDDSALYLCASSLVQPYSYEQYFGPGTRLTVT.